This TCR beta chain comes out of a study of cytomegalovirus exposure and HLA in healthy donors. Germline lookup yields CDR1 MGHRA and CDR2 YSYEKL. The J segment lost 4 bases and the V segment lost 0 bases, leaving 9 bases of the junction unmatched. This CDR3 spans 17 amino acids. In its sample, this clone was seen a few times. Its antigen is undetermined. The PCR had 60 Vbeta and 13 Jbeta primers. Clones were read by immunoSEQ multiplex PCR, and TCRdb kept only the in-frame ones, dropping some. The table records around 150,000 clones, 80% of them present only once. Notes on the study in general: Most TCRs appeared rarely, but some public TCRs recurred in many donors. Later work associated 16,951 TCR beta sequences with HLA alleles at 0.05 false discovery rate. Reportedly, fewer N-insertions than the approximately 650-donor mean appeared in an Asian-associated ancestry cluster in a later analysis.

This clonotype originated in a man aged 50 or older in good health and CMV-seronegative. Sample: PBMCs. V is TRBV4-1 and J is TRBJ2-1; TRBD2 matches 7 bases. The CDR3 DNA follows: TGCGCCAGCAGCCAAGATGTTGGGGTGGGGGGGTACAATGAGCAGTTCTTC. Translating gives CASSQDVGVGGYNEQFF.